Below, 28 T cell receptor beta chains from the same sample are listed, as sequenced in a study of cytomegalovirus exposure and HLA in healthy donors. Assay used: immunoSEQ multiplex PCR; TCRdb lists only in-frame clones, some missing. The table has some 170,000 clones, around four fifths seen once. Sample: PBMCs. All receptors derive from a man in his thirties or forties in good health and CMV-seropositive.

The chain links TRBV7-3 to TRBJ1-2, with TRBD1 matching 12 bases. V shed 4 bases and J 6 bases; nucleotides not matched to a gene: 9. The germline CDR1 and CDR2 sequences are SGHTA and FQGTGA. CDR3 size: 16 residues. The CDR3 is CASSSTGTGGSDGYTF. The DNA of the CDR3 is TGTGCCAGCAGCTCTACCGGGACAGGGGGCTCTGATGGCTACACCTTC.

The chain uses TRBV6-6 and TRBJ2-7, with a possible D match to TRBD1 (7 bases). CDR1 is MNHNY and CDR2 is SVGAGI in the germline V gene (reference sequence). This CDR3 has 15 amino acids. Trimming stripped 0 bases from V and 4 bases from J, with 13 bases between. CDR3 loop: CASSYSSRGAYEQYF. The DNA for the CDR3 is TGTGCCAGCAGTTACTCGTCCAGGGGGGCGTACGAGCAGTACTTC.

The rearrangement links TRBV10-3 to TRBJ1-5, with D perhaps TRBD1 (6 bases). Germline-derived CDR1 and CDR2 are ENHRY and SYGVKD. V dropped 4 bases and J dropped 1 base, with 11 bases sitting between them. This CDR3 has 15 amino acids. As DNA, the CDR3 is TGTGCCATCAGTGCTTACAGGGAGAGCAATCAGCCCCAGCATTTT. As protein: CAISAYRESNQPQHF.

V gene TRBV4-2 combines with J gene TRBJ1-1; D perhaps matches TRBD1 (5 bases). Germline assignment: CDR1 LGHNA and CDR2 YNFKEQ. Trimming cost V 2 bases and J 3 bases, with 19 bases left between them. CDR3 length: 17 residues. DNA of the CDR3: TGTGCCAGCAGCCAACGGTTGGCAGGGCAAACACACACTGAAGCTTTCTTT. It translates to CASSQRLAGQTHTEAFF.

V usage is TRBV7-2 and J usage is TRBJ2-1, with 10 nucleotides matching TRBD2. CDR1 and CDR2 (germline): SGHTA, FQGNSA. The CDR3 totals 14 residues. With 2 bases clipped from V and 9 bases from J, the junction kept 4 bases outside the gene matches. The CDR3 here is CASSLTVAGGEQFF. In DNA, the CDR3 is TGTGCCAGCAGCTTAACTGTAGCGGGGGGTGAGCAGTTCTTC.

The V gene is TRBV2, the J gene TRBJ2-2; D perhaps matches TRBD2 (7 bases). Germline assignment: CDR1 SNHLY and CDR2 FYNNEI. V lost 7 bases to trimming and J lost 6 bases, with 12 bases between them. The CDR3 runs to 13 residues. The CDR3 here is CASMGGAPGELFF. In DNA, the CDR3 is TGTGCCAGCATGGGGGGGGCCCCCGGGGAGCTGTTTTTT.

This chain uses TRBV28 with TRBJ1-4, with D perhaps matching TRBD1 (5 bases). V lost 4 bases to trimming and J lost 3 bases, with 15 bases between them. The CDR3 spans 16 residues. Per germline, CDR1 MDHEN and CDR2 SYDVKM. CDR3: CASSSVIGVSNEKLFF. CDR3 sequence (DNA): TGTGCCAGCAGTTCCGTAATAGGGGTCTCTAATGAAAAACTGTTTTTT.

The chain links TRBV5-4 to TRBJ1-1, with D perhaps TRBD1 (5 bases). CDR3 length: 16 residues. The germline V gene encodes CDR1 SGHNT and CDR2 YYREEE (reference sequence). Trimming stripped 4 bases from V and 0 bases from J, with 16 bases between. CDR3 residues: CASSDRDRDLNTEAFF. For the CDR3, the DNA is TGTGCCAGCAGCGACCGCGACAGAGACCTGAACACTGAAGCTTTCTTT.

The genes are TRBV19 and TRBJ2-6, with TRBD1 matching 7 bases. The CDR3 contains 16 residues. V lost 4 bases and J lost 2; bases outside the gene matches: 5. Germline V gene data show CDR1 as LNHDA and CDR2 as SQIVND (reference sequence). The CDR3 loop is CASSKGQLAGANVLTF. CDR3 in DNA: TGTGCCAGTAGTAAGGGACAGCTCGCTGGGGCCAACGTCCTGACTTTC.

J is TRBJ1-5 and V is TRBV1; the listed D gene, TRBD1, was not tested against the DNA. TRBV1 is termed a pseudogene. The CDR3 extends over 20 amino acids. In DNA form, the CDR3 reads TGCACCAGCAGCCAAGATGGTCTAGGACAGGAGAATTTGGGCAATCAGCCCCAGCATTTT. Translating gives CTSSQDGLGQENLGNQPQHF.

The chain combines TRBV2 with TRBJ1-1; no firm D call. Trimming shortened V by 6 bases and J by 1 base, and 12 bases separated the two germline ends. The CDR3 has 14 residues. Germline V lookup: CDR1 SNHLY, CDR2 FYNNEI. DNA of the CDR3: TGTGCCAGCAGGTTAGAGGGAGGGAACACTGAAGCTTTCTTT. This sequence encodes CASRLEGGNTEAFF.

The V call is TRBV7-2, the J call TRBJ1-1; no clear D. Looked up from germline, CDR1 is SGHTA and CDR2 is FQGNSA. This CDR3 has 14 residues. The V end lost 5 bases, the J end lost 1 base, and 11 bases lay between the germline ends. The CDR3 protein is CASSLDLRNTEAFF. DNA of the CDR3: TGTGCCAGCAGCCTTGACTTGCGGAACACTGAAGCTTTCTTT. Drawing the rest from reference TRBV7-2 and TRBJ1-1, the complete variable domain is GAGVSQSPSNKVTEKGKDVELRCDPISGHTALYWYRQSLGQGLEFLIYFQGNSAPDKSGLPSDRFSAERTGGSVSTLTIQRTQQEDSAVYLCASSLDLRNTEAFFGQGTRLTVV.

CDR3 nucleotides: TGTGCCAGTAGTATAGGACACGAGTACCAAGAGACCCAGTACTTC. It codes for CASSIGHEYQETQYF. This chain connects TRBV19 to TRBJ2-5; no reliable D call. CDR1 LNHDA and CDR2 SQIVND come from the germline V gene (reference sequence). Trimming shortened V by 1 base and J by 0 bases, and 9 bases separated the two germline ends. The CDR3 spans 15 residues.

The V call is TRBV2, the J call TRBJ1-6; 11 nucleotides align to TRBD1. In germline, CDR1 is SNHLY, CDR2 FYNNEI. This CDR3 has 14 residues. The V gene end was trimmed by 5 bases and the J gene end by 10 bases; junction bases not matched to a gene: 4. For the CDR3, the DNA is TGTGCCAGCAGTCCGGACAGGGGGCCATCACCCCTCCACTTT. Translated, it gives CASSPDRGPSPLHF.

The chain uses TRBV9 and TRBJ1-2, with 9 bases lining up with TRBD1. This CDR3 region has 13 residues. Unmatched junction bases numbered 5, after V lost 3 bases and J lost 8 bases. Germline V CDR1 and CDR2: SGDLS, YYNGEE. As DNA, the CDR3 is TGTGCCAGCAGCGGCCGGGACAGGGAAGGCTACACCTTC. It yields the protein CASSGRDREGYTF.

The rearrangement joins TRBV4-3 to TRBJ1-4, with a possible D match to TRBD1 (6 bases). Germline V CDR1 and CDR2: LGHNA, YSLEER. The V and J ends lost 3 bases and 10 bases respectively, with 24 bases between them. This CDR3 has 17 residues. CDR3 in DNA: TGCGCCAGCAGCCAGCCGCCCGCGACAGGAGGTGGGGGAAAACTGTTTTTT. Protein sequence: CASSQPPATGGGGKLFF.

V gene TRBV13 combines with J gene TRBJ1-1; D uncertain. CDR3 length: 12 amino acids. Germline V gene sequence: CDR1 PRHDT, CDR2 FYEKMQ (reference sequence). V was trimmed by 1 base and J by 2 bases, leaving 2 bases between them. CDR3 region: CASSLANTEAFF. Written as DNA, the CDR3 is TGTGCCAGCAGCTTAGCAAACACTGAAGCTTTCTTT.

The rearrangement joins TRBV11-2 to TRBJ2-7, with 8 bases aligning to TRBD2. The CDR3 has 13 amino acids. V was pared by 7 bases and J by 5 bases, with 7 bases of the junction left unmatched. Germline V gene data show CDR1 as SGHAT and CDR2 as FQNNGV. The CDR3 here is CASKERGSNEQYF. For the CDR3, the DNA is TGTGCCAGCAAGGAGCGGGGGTCCAACGAGCAGTACTTC.

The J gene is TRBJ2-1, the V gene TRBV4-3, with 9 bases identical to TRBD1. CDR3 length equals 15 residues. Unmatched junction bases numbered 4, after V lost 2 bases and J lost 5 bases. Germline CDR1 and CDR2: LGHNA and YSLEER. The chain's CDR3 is CASSQPRTGDNEQFF. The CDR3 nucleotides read TGCGCCAGCAGCCAACCCAGGACAGGGGACAATGAGCAGTTCTTC.

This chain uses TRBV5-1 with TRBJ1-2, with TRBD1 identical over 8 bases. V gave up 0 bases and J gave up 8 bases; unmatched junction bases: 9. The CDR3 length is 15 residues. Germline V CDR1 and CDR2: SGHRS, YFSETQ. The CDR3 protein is CASSLAGTGPGGYTF. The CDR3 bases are TGCGCCAGCAGCTTGGCCGGGACAGGCCCAGGCGGCTACACCTTC.

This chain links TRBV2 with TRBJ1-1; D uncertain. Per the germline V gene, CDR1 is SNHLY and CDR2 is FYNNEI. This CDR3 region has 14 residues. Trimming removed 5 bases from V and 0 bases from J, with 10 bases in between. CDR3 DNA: TGTGCCAGCAGTAGGAGCACTTTGAACACTGAAGCTTTCTTT. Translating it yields CASSRSTLNTEAFF.

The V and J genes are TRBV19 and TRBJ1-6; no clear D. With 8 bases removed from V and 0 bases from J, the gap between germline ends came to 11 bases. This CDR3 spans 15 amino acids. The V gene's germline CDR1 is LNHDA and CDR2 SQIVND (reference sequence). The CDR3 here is CASGPKSSYNSPLHF. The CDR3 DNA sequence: TGTGCCAGTGGCCCGAAAAGCTCCTATAATTCACCCCTCCACTTT.

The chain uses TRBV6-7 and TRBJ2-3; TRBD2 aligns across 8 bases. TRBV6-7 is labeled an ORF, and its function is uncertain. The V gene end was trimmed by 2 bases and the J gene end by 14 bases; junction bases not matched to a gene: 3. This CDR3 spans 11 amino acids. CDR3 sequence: CASSYPGGRYF. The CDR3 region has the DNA TGTGCCAGCAGTTACCCGGGGGGGAGGTATTTT.

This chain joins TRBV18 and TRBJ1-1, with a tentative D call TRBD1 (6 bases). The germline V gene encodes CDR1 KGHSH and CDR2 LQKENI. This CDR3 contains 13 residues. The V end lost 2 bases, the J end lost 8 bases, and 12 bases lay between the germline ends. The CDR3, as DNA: TGTGCCAGCTCACCAGGACAGCGAGGGGAAGCTTTCTTT. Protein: CASSPGQRGEAFF.

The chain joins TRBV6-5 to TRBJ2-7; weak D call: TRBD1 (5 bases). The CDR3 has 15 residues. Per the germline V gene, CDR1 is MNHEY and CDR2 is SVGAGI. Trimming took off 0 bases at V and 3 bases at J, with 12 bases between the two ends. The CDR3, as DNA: TGTGCCAGCAGTTACTCCTCCGTTAGGGGCTACGAGCAGTACTTC. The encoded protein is CASSYSSVRGYEQYF.

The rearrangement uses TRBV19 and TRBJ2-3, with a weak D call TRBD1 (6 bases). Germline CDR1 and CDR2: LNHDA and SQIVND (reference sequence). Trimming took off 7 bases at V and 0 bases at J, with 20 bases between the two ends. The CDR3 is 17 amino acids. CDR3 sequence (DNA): TGTGCCAGTACCGCCGGGGCCAGGGGCCCCAGCACAGATACGCAGTATTTT. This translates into CASTAGARGPSTDTQYF.

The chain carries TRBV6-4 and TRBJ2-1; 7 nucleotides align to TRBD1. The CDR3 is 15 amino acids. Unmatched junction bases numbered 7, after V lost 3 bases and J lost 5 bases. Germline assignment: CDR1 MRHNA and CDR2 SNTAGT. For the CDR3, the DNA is TGTGCCAGCAGTGAGTTAGAGGGGGCAAACAATGAGCAGTTCTTC. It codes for CASSELEGANNEQFF.

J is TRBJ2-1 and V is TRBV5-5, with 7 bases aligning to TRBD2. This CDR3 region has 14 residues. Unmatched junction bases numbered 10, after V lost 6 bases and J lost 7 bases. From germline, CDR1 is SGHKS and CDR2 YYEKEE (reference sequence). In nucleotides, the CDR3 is TGTGCCAGCACCAACCTGGGCGGGGGTAATGAGCAGTTCTTC. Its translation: CASTNLGGGNEQFF. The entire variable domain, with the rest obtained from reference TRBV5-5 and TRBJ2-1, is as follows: DAGVTQSPTHLIKTRGQQVTLRCSPISGHKSVSWYQQVLGQGPQFIFQYYEKEERGRGNFPDRFSARQFPNYSSELNVNALLLGDSALYLCASTNLGGGNEQFFGPGTRLTVL.